The 5 T cell receptor beta chains in this list originate from one sample, sequenced in a study of blood T cell repertoires in COVID-19. Assay: immunoSEQ multiplex PCR; the TCRdb copy retains only in-frame clones and omits some. In the table there are 150,000 or so clones, around 89% of which are singletons. The sample comprised PBMCs or T cells enriched from blood (not recorded which). Every receptor here comes from a woman in her forties or fifties who had recovered from COVID-19.

This clone was picked up one time. The J gene is TRBJ2-7, the V gene TRBV6-2 or TRBV6-3; 8 nucleotides match TRBD2. The germline V gene has CDR1 MNHEY and CDR2 SVGEGT. The V segment lost 6 bases and the J segment 2 bases; nucleotides outside the gene matches: 9. The CDR3 totals 15 residues. The CDR3 DNA follows: TGTGCCAGCAGCTCCGGACTAGCTACCGCCTACGAGCAGTACTTC. Its translation: CASSSGLATAYEQYF.

The chain is built from TRBV7-2 and TRBJ2-6, with TRBD2 matching 14 bases. Per germline, CDR1 SGHTA and CDR2 FQGNSA. This CDR3 has 19 amino acids. J gave up 0 bases and V 4 bases, and 5 bases lay outside the gene matches. The CDR3 spells CASSSGLAGGYSGANVLTF. DNA for the CDR3: TGTGCCAGCAGCTCCGGACTAGCGGGGGGATACTCTGGGGCCAACGTCCTGACTTTC.

The rearrangement uses TRBV11-2 and TRBJ2-5; 7 bases are a match to TRBD1. Germline CDR1 SGHAT, CDR2 FQNNGV. Unmatched junction bases numbered 9, after V lost 5 bases and J lost 0 bases. This CDR3 contains 16 residues. CDR3 nucleotide sequence: TGTGCCAGCAGCCCCCTGACAGGGAAATACCAAGAGACCCAGTACTTC. Translating it yields CASSPLTGKYQETQYF.

This chain links TRBV7-6 with TRBJ1-1, with D perhaps TRBD1 (5 bases). Trimming took off 6 bases at V and 0 bases at J, with 14 bases between the two ends. The length of the CDR3 is 15 residues. Germline V gene lookup returns CDR1 SGHVS and CDR2 FNYEAQ. Written as DNA, the CDR3 is TGTGCCAGCAGGCGGAACCAGGGCCTGAACACTGAAGCTTTCTTT. It translates to CASRRNQGLNTEAFF.

This clone was seen just once. The chain combines TRBV5-1 with TRBJ2-3, with TRBD2 as a possible D gene (6 bases). V was pared by 3 bases and J by 11 bases, with 25 bases between. Germline assignment: CDR1 SGHRS and CDR2 YFSETQ. The CDR3 is 16 amino acids. CDR3 sequence: CASSSANTGVGTLQYF. In nucleotides, the CDR3 is TGCGCCAGCAGCTCCGCCAATACCGGGGTGGGGACTTTGCAGTATTTT.